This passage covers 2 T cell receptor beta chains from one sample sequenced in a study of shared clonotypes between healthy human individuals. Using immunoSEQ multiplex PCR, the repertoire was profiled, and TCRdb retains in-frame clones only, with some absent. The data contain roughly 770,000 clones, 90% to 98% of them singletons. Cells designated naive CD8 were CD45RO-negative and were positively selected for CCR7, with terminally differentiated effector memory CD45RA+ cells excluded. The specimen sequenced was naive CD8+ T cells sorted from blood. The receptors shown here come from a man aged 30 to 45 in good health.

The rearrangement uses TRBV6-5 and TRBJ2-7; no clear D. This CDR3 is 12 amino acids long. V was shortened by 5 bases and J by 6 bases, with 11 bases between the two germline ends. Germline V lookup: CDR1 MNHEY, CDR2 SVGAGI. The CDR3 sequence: CASSPSAGEQYF. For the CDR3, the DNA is TGTGCCAGCAGTCCGTCCGCCGGCGAGCAGTACTTC.

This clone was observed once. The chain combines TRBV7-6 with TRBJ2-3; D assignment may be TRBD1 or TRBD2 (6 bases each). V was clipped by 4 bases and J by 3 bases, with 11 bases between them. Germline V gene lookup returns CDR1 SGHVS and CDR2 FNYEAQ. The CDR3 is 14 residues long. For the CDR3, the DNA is TGTGCCAGCAGCTGGGGGGCAGGAACAGATACGCAGTATTTT. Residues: CASSWGAGTDTQYF.